These 29 T cell receptor beta chains were all obtained from the same sample, sequenced in a study of cytomegalovirus exposure and HLA in healthy donors. PCR primers comprised 60 Vbeta and 13 Jbeta primers. Here immunoSEQ multiplex PCR was the method, and the copy in TCRdb shows in-frame clones only, minus some. This table has approximately 100,000 clones, 65% to 90% appearing once. Sequenced material: PBMCs. These TCRs come from a man aged 50-59 years in good health and CMV-seronegative.

The chain links TRBV7-9 to TRBJ1-3, with D possibly being TRBD1 (5 bases). This CDR3 has 15 residues. V was trimmed by 4 bases and J by 1 base, leaving 11 bases between them. CDR1 and CDR2 from the germline V gene are SEHNR and FQNEAQ (reference sequence). CDR3 protein: CASSSSTASGNTIYF. The CDR3 DNA reads as TGTGCCAGCAGCTCCTCGACAGCTTCTGGAAACACCATATATTTT.

This chain connects TRBV6-1 to TRBJ1-1; D unclear. CDR3 length equals 13 residues. CDR1 is MNHNS and CDR2 is SASEGT in the germline V gene. The V end was cut by 3 bases, the J end by 2 bases, with 7 bases between. CDR3 coding DNA: TGTGCCAGCAGTGAGTTTTCTAACACTGAAGCTTTCTTT. Protein sequence: CASSEFSNTEAFF.

This clone was found a few times. This chain uses TRBV25-1 with TRBJ1-2; D may be TRBD1 (6 bases). V was cut by 5 bases and J by 2 bases, with 9 bases left in between. This CDR3 has 13 residues. CDR1 is MGHDK and CDR2 is SYGVNS in the germline V gene. The CDR3 nucleotides read TGTGCCAGCAGTACAGGGTTCAACTATGGCTACACCTTC. It translates to CASSTGFNYGYTF.

This rearrangement joins TRBV28 to TRBJ2-2, with TRBD1 matching 7 bases. Germline trimming cut 7 bases from V and 3 bases from J; bases unmatched to any gene: 8. Germline V lookup: CDR1 MDHEN, CDR2 SYDVKM. This CDR3 has 15 residues. The DNA for the CDR3 is TGTGCCAGCAACCCGCCGACAGGGTACACCGGGGAGCTGTTTTTT. This translates into CASNPPTGYTGELFF.

The chain recombines TRBV27 with TRBJ2-2, with D perhaps TRBD2 (6 bases). Looked up from germline, CDR1 is MNHEY and CDR2 is SMNVEV (reference sequence). V gave up 7 bases and J gave up 7 bases, with 13 bases separating them. The CDR3 runs 13 residues. CDR3 sequence reads: CASTWREDGELFF. Here the CDR3 DNA reads TGTGCCAGCACGTGGAGGGAGGACGGGGAGCTGTTTTTT.

In its sample, this clone was seen once. This chain connects TRBV29-1 to TRBJ2-5; the match to TRBD2 covers 9 bases. V dropped 4 bases and J dropped 1; count of bases not matched to a gene: 4. Germline loops: CDR1 SQVTM, CDR2 ANQGSEA. The CDR3 is 14 residues long. CDR3 DNA: TGCAGCGTTGGTCTAGCGGGGACCCAAGAGACCCAGTACTTC. Residues: CSVGLAGTQETQYF.

This chain joins TRBV28 and TRBJ1-2; tentatively, D is TRBD1 (5 bases). In germline, CDR1 is MDHEN, CDR2 SYDVKM. Deletions cut 8 bases from V and 4 bases from J, with 17 bases between. This CDR3 is built from 14 residues. The CDR3 sequence is CASGLREGFYGYTF. The DNA for the CDR3 is TGTGCCAGCGGCCTCAGGGAGGGTTTCTATGGCTACACCTTC.

The chain recombines TRBV6-1 with TRBJ2-6; D call uncertain. Germline CDR1 and CDR2: MNHNS and SASEGT. CDR3 length: 15 residues. With 7 bases removed from V and 0 bases from J, the gap between germline ends came to 10 bases. Here the CDR3 DNA reads TGTGCCAGCAACCCAACCTACTCTGGGGCCAACGTCCTGACTTTC. As protein: CASNPTYSGANVLTF.

The genes are TRBV21-1 and TRBJ1-6; the table gives TRBD1 as D, unverified against the DNA. TRBV21-1 is annotated as a pseudogene. The CDR3 totals 15 residues. CDR3 nucleotides: TGTGCCAGCAGCAAAGAAAGTACAGAGAATTCACCCCTCCACTTT. Translation gives CASSKESTENSPLHF.

The chain has TRBV5-1 and TRBJ2-7, with 7 bases matching TRBD1. This CDR3 has 14 residues. V lost 4 bases, J lost 4 bases, and 8 bases stayed unmatched. Germline values: CDR1 SGHRS, CDR2 YFSETQ. The CDR3 DNA follows: TGCGCCAGCAGCCCCCGGGACAGCTTTTACGAGCAGTACTTC. Translation gives CASSPRDSFYEQYF.

The rearrangement links TRBV18 to TRBJ1-5; the D is unclear. The CDR3 covers 14 residues. V was trimmed by 3 bases and J by 0 bases, leaving 6 bases between them. Looked up from germline, CDR1 is KGHSH and CDR2 is LQKENI. CDR3: CASSPGYSNQPQHF. In DNA, the CDR3 is TGTGCCAGCTCACCCGGGTATAGCAATCAGCCCCAGCATTTT.

This chain connects TRBV7-9 to TRBJ1-2; 8 bases are shared with TRBD1. The CDR3 contains 14 residues. The V gene's germline CDR1 is SEHNR and CDR2 FQNEAQ (reference sequence). Trimming cost V 3 bases and J 6 bases; bases outside gene matches: 6. Here the CDR3 reads CASSFLDRANGYTF. The DNA for the CDR3 is TGTGCCAGCAGCTTCTTGGACAGGGCGAATGGCTACACCTTC.

The chain has TRBV18 and TRBJ2-5; TRBD2 might be the D (7 bases). The V end was cut by 1 base, the J end by 5 bases, with 11 bases between. This CDR3 is 14 amino acids long. The germline V gene has CDR1 KGHSH and CDR2 LQKENI. CDR3 nucleotides: TGTGCCAGCTCACCACGGGGGGGCCTGGAGACCCAGTACTTC. This sequence encodes CASSPRGGLETQYF.

V is TRBV19 and J is TRBJ1-1; no firm D call. The germline gives CDR1 LNHDA, CDR2 SQIVND (reference sequence). The CDR3 spans 13 residues. The V gene lost 6 bases and the J gene lost 3 bases, with 11 bases spanning the gap. The DNA for the CDR3 is TGTGCCAGTAGCCCGGGAGCGGACACTGAAGCTTTCTTT. This translates into CASSPGADTEAFF.

The chain couples TRBV6-1 to TRBJ1-4, with D hard to call. Germline V gives CDR1 MNHNS, CDR2 SASEGT. This CDR3 has 11 amino acids. V lost 7 bases and J 6 bases, leaving 6 bases between the germline ends. The CDR3 loop is CASIGDEKLFF. The CDR3 coding sequence is TGTGCCAGCATCGGGGATGAAAAACTGTTTTTT.

V and J are TRBV21-1 and TRBJ2-7; TRBD1, the table's D call, was not compared with the DNA. TRBV21-1 constitutes a pseudogene. The CDR3 loop spans 16 amino acids. DNA of the CDR3: TGTGCCAGCAGCACAAATACAGGGGAAGGTACCTACGAGCAGTACGTC. Its protein is CASSTNTGEGTYEQYV.

The chain employs TRBV5-1 and TRBJ2-1; 7 bases are a match to TRBD1. Germline CDR1 and CDR2: SGHRS and YFSETQ. Losses at the gene ends were 3 bases for V and 6 bases for J; bases not matched to a gene: 9. The CDR3 has 15 residues. The CDR3, as DNA: TGCGCCAGCAGCTCCCTAGGACAGGAATTCAATGAGCAGTTCTTC. Translating gives CASSSLGQEFNEQFF.

This clone was observed a few times. This chain connects TRBV29-1 to TRBJ1-4, with 9 bases lining up with TRBD1. Germline CDR1 SQVTM, CDR2 ANQGSEA. V lost 5 bases, J lost 10 bases, and 17 bases stayed unmatched. The CDR3 totals 16 residues. The CDR3 nucleotides are TGCAGCGTTCGTAAGCCGCGGGACAGGGTGGCGTTAAAACTGTTTTTT. Its translation is CSVRKPRDRVALKLFF. Based on the CDR3 plus reference TRBV29-1 and TRBJ1-4, the full variable domain is SAVISQKPSRDICQRGTSLTIQCQVDSQVTMMFWYRQQPGQSLTLIATANQGSEATYESGFVIDKFPISRPNLTFSTLTVSNMSPEDSSIYLCSVRKPRDRVALKLFFGSGTQLSVL.

The gene calls are TRBV19 and TRBJ1-2; D remains ambiguous. Germline values: CDR1 LNHDA, CDR2 SQIVND (reference sequence). This CDR3 has 13 amino acids. V lost 7 bases, J lost 0 bases, and 9 bases lay in between. CDR3 coding DNA: TGTGCCAGTAACGCCCAGACTAACTATGGCTACACCTTC. Amino acid sequence: CASNAQTNYGYTF.

The chain has TRBV7-9 and TRBJ2-3; tentatively, D is TRBD1 (6 bases). Germline loops: CDR1 SEHNR, CDR2 FQNEAQ (reference sequence). This CDR3 comprises 15 residues. V gave up 7 bases and J gave up 5 bases, with 19 bases separating them. CDR3 residues: CASTSGETRQDTQYF. CDR3 coding DNA: TGTGCCAGCACCTCAGGGGAGACGAGACAAGATACGCAGTATTTT.

This sequence joins TRBV19 and TRBJ2-3; 7 nucleotides match TRBD1. Germline V gene lookup returns CDR1 LNHDA and CDR2 SQIVND (reference sequence). There are 16 residues in the CDR3. V gave up 5 bases and J gave up 1 base; unmatched junction bases: 9. Written as DNA, the CDR3 is TGTGCCAGTAGTGCGCTAGAGGGGGCTGGCACAGATACGCAGTATTTT. Translated: CASSALEGAGTDTQYF.

The chain uses TRBV2 and TRBJ2-1; 8 bases align to TRBD2. CDR1 and CDR2 from the germline V gene are SNHLY and FYNNEI. The trim removed 3 bases at V and 2 bases at J, leaving 6 bases unmatched. The CDR3 covers 16 residues. The CDR3 loop reads CASSDGAGGAYNEQFF. CDR3 nucleotides: TGTGCCAGCAGTGATGGGGCGGGGGGCGCCTACAATGAGCAGTTCTTC.

This chain links TRBV19 with TRBJ1-6, with D possibly being TRBD1 (6 bases). This CDR3 spans 17 amino acids. From germline, CDR1 is LNHDA and CDR2 SQIVND (reference sequence). The V end was cut by 5 bases, the J end by 3 bases, with 17 bases between. The CDR3 DNA sequence: TGTGCCAGTAGTCCCCCCAGGGGATCGGTCTATAATTCACCCCTCCACTTT. Translating gives CASSPPRGSVYNSPLHF.

The V gene is TRBV4-1, the J gene TRBJ1-2; a possible D gene is TRBD1 (6 bases). The CDR3 runs to 15 residues. Trimming pared 1 base from V and 8 bases from J, leaving 17 bases between. Germline CDR1 is MGHRA and CDR2 is YSYEKL. CDR3 residues: CASSQVVRGAGGYTF. The CDR3 coding sequence is TGCGCCAGCAGCCAAGTAGTTCGGGGGGCGGGGGGCTACACCTTC.

The rearrangement joins TRBV7-9 to TRBJ2-7, with D hard to call. Germline assignment: CDR1 SEHNR and CDR2 FQNEAQ (reference sequence). Trimming took 5 bases from V and 3 from J, leaving 11 bases between them. CDR3 length: 13 amino acids. The CDR3 sequence is CASSEDSFYEQYF. CDR3 sequence (DNA): TGTGCCAGCAGCGAAGACTCCTTCTACGAGCAGTACTTC.

This chain joins TRBV15 and TRBJ1-3, with D perhaps TRBD1 (5 bases). The CDR3 covers 13 residues. With 5 bases removed from V and 1 base from J, the gap between germline ends came to 6 bases. CDR1 and CDR2 (germline): LNHNV, YYDKDF (reference sequence). The CDR3 bases are TGTGCCACCAGCCAGGGTTCTGGAAACACCATATATTTT. Translation gives CATSQGSGNTIYF.

This clone has a handful of counts. The gene calls are TRBV19 and TRBJ2-1; 8 nucleotides match TRBD2. Trimming removed 4 bases from V and 10 bases from J; junction bases left unmatched: 3. CDR1 and CDR2 (germline): LNHDA, SQIVND (reference sequence). The CDR3 has 12 residues. For the CDR3, the DNA is TGTGCCAGTAGTACAACTAGCGGCGAGCAGTTCTTC. Its protein is CASSTTSGEQFF. Supplemented by reference TRBV19 and TRBJ2-1, the full variable domain reads DGGITQSPKYLFRKEGQNVTLSCEQNLNHDAMYWYRQDPGQGLRLIYYSQIVNDFQKGDIAEGYSVSREKKESFPLTVTSAQKNPTAFYLCASSTTSGEQFFGPGTRLTVL.

About this clone: A single base is all that separates this from a far larger clone, so a read error is likely. V gene TRBV6-5 combines with J gene TRBJ1-2; D perhaps matches TRBD1 (5 bases). The germline V gene has CDR1 MNHEY and CDR2 SVGAGI. The CDR3 contains 15 residues. The V end was cut by 7 bases, the J end by 8 bases, with 23 bases between. The chain's CDR3 is CASTSRGGVPLGYTF. The CDR3 DNA follows: TGTGCCAGCACCTCAAGGGGAGGTGTGCCCTTGGGCTACACCTTC.

This rearrangement joins TRBV19 to TRBJ1-2; D gene ambiguous. The germline V and J ends were trimmed by 3 bases and 4 bases, with 12 bases remaining between them. This CDR3 is 14 amino acids long. Germline-derived CDR1 and CDR2 are LNHDA and SQIVND (reference sequence). The CDR3: CASSIKDPGYGYTF. CDR3 coding DNA: TGTGCCAGTAGTATCAAGGATCCAGGCTATGGCTACACCTTC. Supplemented by reference TRBV19 and TRBJ1-2, the full variable domain reads DGGITQSPKYLFRKEGQNVTLSCEQNLNHDAMYWYRQDPGQGLRLIYYSQIVNDFQKGDIAEGYSVSREKKESFPLTVTSAQKNPTAFYLCASSIKDPGYGYTFGSGTRLTVV.